These T cell receptor beta chains were read from a single sample in a study of cytomegalovirus exposure and HLA in healthy donors. Libraries were prepared by immunoSEQ multiplex PCR; TCRdb keeps only in-frame clonotypes and omits some of them. The sample has 150,000 to 200,000 clones, approximately 84% seen once. Sequencing was carried out using PBMCs. These receptors were taken from a middle-aged woman in good health and CMV-seropositive. The CDR3 runs from the conserved cysteine through the conserved F or W. Each record gives: D gene, J gene, clone size, V gene, CDR3 DNA, CDR3 protein. A D gene is named only where the DNA matches it firmly. Expanded clones are given a class, and other clones once, few, many or no size at all.

>TRBD1|TRBJ1-1|NA|TRBV30
TGTGCCTGGAGTGTAGGCAGGGGGCGGACTGAAGCTTTCTTT
CAWSVGRGRTEAFF
>NA|TRBJ2-1|NA|TRBV19
TGTGCCAGTAGTACCTCCCGGTATGAGCAGTTCTTC
CASSTSRYEQFF
>TRBD2|TRBJ2-7|NA|TRBV2
TGTGCCAGCAGTGAAGCGGCGGGGGAGAGCTCCTACGAGCAGTACTTC
CASSEAAGESSYEQYF
>NA|TRBJ1-3|NA|TRBV6-1
TGTGCCAGCAGTGAGGGGGGAGGGTCCCGGTGGCTAAACACCATATATTTT
CASSEGGGSRWLNTIYF
>TRBD1|TRBJ2-1|NA|TRBV7-7
TGTGCTAGCAGCTTATTTACAGGGGGCAATGAGCAGTTCTTC
CASSLFTGGNEQFF
>NA|TRBJ1-1|NA|TRBV13
TGTGCCAGCAGCCCTCAGGGGTCCACTGAAGCTTTCTTT
CASSPQGSTEAFF
>NA|TRBJ2-5|NA|TRBV30
TGTGCCTGGAGGGGAGAGCGCGAGGGGACCCAGTACTTC
CAWRGEREGTQYF
>NA|TRBJ1-1|NA|TRBV7-9
TGTGCCAGCAGGGGGGTTGGGCAGGGAGGAACTGAAGCTTTCTTT
CASRGVGQGGTEAFF
>NA|TRBJ1-6|NA|TRBV19
TGTGCCAGTAGTCGTCCAGCGTCGAATTCACCCCTCCACTTT
CASSRPASNSPLHF
>NA|TRBJ1-1|NA|TRBV2
TGTGCCAGCGGGAAACAGGAAAACACTGAAGCTTTCTTT
CASGKQENTEAFF
>NA|TRBJ1-1|NA|TRBV28
TGTGCCAGCAGTTCCCAGGTCACTGAAGCTTTCTTT
CASSSQVTEAFF
>TRBD1|TRBJ2-7|NA|TRBV7-8
TGTGCCAGCAGCTTAGGGGACAGGGGTTACGAGCAGTACTTC
CASSLGDRGYEQYF
>NA|TRBJ1-2|NA|TRBV7-2
TGTGCCAGCATGGTCGCGGGGCCGAACTATGGCTACACCTTC
CASMVAGPNYGYTF
>TRBD1|TRBJ1-3|NA|TRBV4-1
TGCGCCAGCAGCCAAGGACAGGGGGCCGACGGTGGAAACACCATATATTTT
CASSQGQGADGGNTIYF
>TRBD1|TRBJ2-2|NA|TRBV9
TGTGCCAGCAGCGGCCCGGGACAGACGAACACCGGGGAGCTGTTTTTT
CASSGPGQTNTGELFF
>NA|TRBJ2-7|NA|TRBV5-4
TGTGCCAGCAGCCTCAGGACTACCACCTACGAGCAGTACTTC
CASSLRTTTYEQYF
>NA|TRBJ1-1|NA|TRBV12-2
TGTGCAAGTCGCTTAGCGTACTGGGGGGACACTGAAGCTTTCTTT
CASRLAYWGDTEAFF
>NA|TRBJ1-4|NA|TRBV6-1
TGTGCCAGCAGTGAAGCTAGGACAGTCGAAAAACTGTTTTTT
CASSEARTVEKLFF
>NA|TRBJ1-2|NA|TRBV11-2
TGTGCCAGCAGCCCAGGGTTGTCAACTGGCTACACCTTC
CASSPGLSTGYTF
>TRBD2|TRBJ2-3|NA|TRBV5-6
TGTGCCAGCAGTCCCCAACTAGCGGGGAGCACAGATACGCAGTATTTT
CASSPQLAGSTDTQYF
>NA|TRBJ2-7|NA|TRBV10-3
TGTGCCGCTACAGGGCTTCCCTACGAGCAGTACTTC
CAATGLPYEQYF
>NA|TRBJ1-1|NA|TRBV5-5
TGTGCCAGCAGCTTGGGGCCGTGGACTGAAGCTTTCTTT
CASSLGPWTEAFF
>NA|TRBJ1-1|NA|TRBV5-1
TGCGCCAGCAGCTCCACCGGGACACACACTGAAGCTTTCTTT
CASSSTGTHTEAFF
>NA|TRBJ2-7|once|TRBV5-4
TGTGCCAGCAGCTCGACTAGTTCCTCCTACGAGCAGTACTTC
CASSSTSSSYEQYF
>TRBD2|TRBJ2-3|NA|TRBV27
TGTGCCAGCAGTTGGAACCGCGGGAGGGTTGAAGATACGCAGTATTTT
CASSWNRGRVEDTQYF
>NA|TRBJ1-2|NA|TRBV7-9
TGTTCCAGCAGCTTATCCCAGGGAAGCGTGACCTTC
CSSSLSQGSVTF
>NA|TRBJ1-1|NA|TRBV6-1
TGTGCCAGCAGTGCCTCGGGGGGTACTGAAGCTTTCTTT
CASSASGGTEAFF
>NA|TRBJ2-3|NA|TRBV7-2
TGTGCCAGCAGCTTTTTGGGGACTAGCACAGATACGCAGTATTTT
CASSFLGTSTDTQYF
>NA|TRBJ1-4|NA|TRBV29-1
TGCAGCGTTGAAAGGGGAAATGAAAAACTGTTTTTT
CSVERGNEKLFF
>TRBD1|TRBJ1-2|few|TRBV6-1
TGTGCCAGCAGATCACAGGGGTACTATGGCTACACCTTC
CASRSQGYYGYTF
>NA|TRBJ1-4|NA|TRBV28
TGTGCCAGCAGTTTCGGGGGGGCAGGTCTGTTTTTT
CASSFGGAGLFF
>NA|TRBJ1-6|NA|TRBV6-6
TGTGCCAGCAGCCTAAACGCACAGAACTATTCACCCCTCCACTTT
CASSLNAQNYSPLHF
>NA|TRBJ2-5|NA|TRBV30
TGTGCCTGGAGCGGACGAAGGAGGGAGACCCAGTACTTC
CAWSGRRRETQYF
>NA|TRBJ1-2|NA|TRBV11-2
TGTGCCAGCAGCTTGTGGGGGGAGGGGGGCTACACCTTC
CASSLWGEGGYTF
>TRBD1|TRBJ2-7|NA|TRBV19
TGTGCCAGTAGTATAGAAGGGACAGGGGTGTACGAGCAGTACTTC
CASSIEGTGVYEQYF
>NA|TRBJ1-2|NA|TRBV9
TGTGCCAGCAGCGTAGAGGTAGGGGCCAATGGCTACACCTTC
CASSVEVGANGYTF
>NA|TRBJ2-1|NA|TRBV6-1
TGTGCCAGCAGTGAAGGCCAGGCCTCCTACAATGAGCAGTTCTTC
CASSEGQASYNEQFF
>NA|TRBJ1-2|few|TRBV10-3
TGTGCCATCAGTGAGGAGCTAACCACACCACCTTCAGGATTC
CAISEELTTPPSGF
>NA|TRBJ2-3|NA|TRBV13
TGTGCCAGCAGCCCAGGGGGGATAATGACCCGGAGCACAGATACGCAGTATTTT
CASSPGGIMTRSTDTQYF
>TRBD1|TRBJ2-7|NA|TRBV19
TGTGCCAGTAGTATTTCCGGGACAGCTAACTCCTACGAGCAGTACTTC
CASSISGTANSYEQYF